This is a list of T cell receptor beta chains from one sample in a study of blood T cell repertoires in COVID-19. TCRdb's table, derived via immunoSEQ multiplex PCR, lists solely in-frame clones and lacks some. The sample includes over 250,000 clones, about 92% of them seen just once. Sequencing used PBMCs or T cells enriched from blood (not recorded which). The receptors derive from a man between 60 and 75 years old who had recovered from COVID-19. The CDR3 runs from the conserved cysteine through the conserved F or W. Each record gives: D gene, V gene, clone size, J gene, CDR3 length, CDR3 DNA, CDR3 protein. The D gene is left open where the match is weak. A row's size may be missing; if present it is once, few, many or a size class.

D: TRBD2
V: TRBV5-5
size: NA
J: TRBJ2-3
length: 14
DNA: TGTGCCAGCAGCCCTCTAGCGGGAACAGATACGCAGTATTTT
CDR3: CASSPLAGTDTQYF

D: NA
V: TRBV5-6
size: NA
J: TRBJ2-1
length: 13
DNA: TGTGCCAGCAGCTTGCTCCTAGTTGATGAGCAGTTCTTC
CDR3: CASSLLLVDEQFF

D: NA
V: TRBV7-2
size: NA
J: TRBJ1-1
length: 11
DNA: TGTGCCAGCAGCCCCTCAGTTGGAGCTTTCTTT
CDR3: CASSPSVGAFF

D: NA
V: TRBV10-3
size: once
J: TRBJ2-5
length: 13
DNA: TGTGCCAGCCGGGGGTCGGACCAAGAGACCCAGTACTTC
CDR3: CASRGSDQETQYF

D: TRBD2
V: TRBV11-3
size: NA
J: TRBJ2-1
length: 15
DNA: TGTGCCAGCAGTTATCCTAGCGGGGTTGTTAATGAGCAGTTCTTC
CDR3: CASSYPSGVVNEQFF

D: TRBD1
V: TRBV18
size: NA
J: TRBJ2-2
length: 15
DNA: TGTGCCAGCTCACCGGCGACAGGGGGCACCGGGGAGCTGTTTTTT
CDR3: CASSPATGGTGELFF

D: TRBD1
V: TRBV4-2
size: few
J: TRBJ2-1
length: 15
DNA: TGTGCCAGCAGCCAAGACCTCCAGGGGGCGGTTGAGCAGTTCTTC
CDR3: CASSQDLQGAVEQFF

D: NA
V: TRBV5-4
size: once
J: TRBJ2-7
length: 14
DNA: TGTGCCAGCAGCTTGGAGTCAGGGTATGCGGAGCAGTACTTC
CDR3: CASSLESGYAEQYF

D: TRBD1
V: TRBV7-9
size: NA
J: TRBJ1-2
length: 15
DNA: TGTGCCAGCAGTCCGAAGGGGGCAAATAACTATGGCTACACCTTC
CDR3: CASSPKGANNYGYTF

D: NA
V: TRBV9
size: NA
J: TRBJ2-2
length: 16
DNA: TGTGCCAGCAGCGTTTCGACAGGAGCGAACACCGGGGAGCTGTTTTTT
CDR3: CASSVSTGANTGELFF

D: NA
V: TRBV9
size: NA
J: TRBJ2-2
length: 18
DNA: TGTGCCAGCAGCGTAGCCCCAGGGGTAAGCCTGAACACCGGGGAGCTGTTTTTT
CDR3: CASSVAPGVSLNTGELFF

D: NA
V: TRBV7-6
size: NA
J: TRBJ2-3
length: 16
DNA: TGTGCCAGCAGCCCAGCGGGCGGGACTAGCACAGATACGCAGTATTTT
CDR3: CASSPAGGTSTDTQYF

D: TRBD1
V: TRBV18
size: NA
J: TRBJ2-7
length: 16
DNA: TGTGCCAGCTCACCATGGGGGACAGGAAGCTCCTACGAGCAGTACTTC
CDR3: CASSPWGTGSSYEQYF

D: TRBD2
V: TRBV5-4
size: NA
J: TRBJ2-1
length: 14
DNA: TGTGCCAGCAGCTTACGGGGGGGATACAATGAGCAGTTCTTC
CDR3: CASSLRGGYNEQFF

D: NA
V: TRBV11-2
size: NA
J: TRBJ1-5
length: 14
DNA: TGTGCCAGCAGCTTAGTTGCAGTCAATCAGCCCCAGCATTTT
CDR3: CASSLVAVNQPQHF